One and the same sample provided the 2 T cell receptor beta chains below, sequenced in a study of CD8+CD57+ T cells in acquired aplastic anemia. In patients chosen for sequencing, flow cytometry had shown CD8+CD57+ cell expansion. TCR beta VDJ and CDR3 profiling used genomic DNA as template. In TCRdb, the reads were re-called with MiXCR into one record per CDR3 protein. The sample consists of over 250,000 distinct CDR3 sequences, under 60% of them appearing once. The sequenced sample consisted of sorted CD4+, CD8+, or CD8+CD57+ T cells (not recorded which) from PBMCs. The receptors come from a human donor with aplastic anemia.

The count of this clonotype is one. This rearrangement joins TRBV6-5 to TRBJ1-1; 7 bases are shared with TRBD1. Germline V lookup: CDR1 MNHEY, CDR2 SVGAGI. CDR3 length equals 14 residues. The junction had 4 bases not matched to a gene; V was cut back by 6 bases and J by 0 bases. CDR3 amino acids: CASRQGTVNTEAFF. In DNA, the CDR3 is TGTGCCAGCAGACAGGGGACAGTGAACACTGAAGCTTTCTTT.

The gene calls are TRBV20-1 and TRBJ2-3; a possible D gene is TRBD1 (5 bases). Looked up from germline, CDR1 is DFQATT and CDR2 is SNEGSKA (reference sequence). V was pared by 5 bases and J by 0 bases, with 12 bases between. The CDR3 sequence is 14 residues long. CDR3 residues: CSAPDTISTDTQYF. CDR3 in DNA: TGCAGTGCTCCGGACACGATAAGCACAGATACGCAGTATTTT.